One sample yielded the 25 T cell receptor beta chains listed below, sequenced in a study of STAT5B mutations in CD4+ large granular lymphocyte leukemia. This table comes from immunoSEQ multiplex PCR, and its TCRdb copy is limited to in-frame clones, with some not included. Found here are under 7,500 clones, approximately 74% of them singletons; the top ten hold approximately 2%. Sequencing input: PBMCs. Receptor source: a woman in her 70s with CD4+ T-cell large granular lymphocyte leukemia.

The chain employs TRBV6-5 and TRBJ1-2; D gene unclear. Trimming removed 5 bases at V and 8 bases at J, with 18 bases between. There are 14 residues in the CDR3. Germline lookup yields CDR1 MNHEY and CDR2 SVGAGI. The DNA of the CDR3 is TGTGCCAGCAGTGGCGAACGGGCCGCGCGGGGCTACACCTTC. Encoded protein: CASSGERAARGYTF.

The rearrangement uses TRBV25-1 and TRBJ1-3; the match to TRBD1 covers 8 bases. This CDR3 spans 16 amino acids. V was pared by 3 bases and J by 2 bases, with 6 bases of the junction left unmatched. Per the germline V gene, CDR1 is MGHDK and CDR2 is SYGVNS. The CDR3 DNA reads TGTGCCAGCAGTGATAACAGGGGGGAGGCTGGAAACACCATATATTTT. Translation gives CASSDNRGEAGNTIYF.

There are a few counts of this clone. The chain combines TRBV30 with TRBJ1-3; D uncertain. V lost 3 bases and J lost 4, with 7 bases in between. The CDR3 is 12 amino acids. From germline, CDR1 is GTSNPN and CDR2 SVGIG (reference sequence). The CDR3 loop reads CAWRGYGNTIYF. The DNA for the CDR3 is TGTGCCTGGAGGGGGTACGGAAACACCATATATTTT.

This clone has just one count. The chain combines TRBV29-1 with TRBJ2-3; D is possibly TRBD1 (5 bases). V lost 4 bases and J 3 bases, leaving 8 bases between the germline ends. CDR3 length: 12 residues. Looked up from germline, CDR1 is SQVTM and CDR2 is ANQGSEA. As DNA, the CDR3 is TGCAGCGTTGTGGGGCCAACAGATACGCAGTATTTT. It translates to CSVVGPTDTQYF.

This chain uses TRBV5-1 with TRBJ2-3; TRBD1 might be the D (6 bases). Trimming shortened V by 3 bases and J by 4 bases, and 9 bases separated the two germline ends. Germline CDR1 reads SGHRS; CDR2 reads YFSETQ. The CDR3 covers 13 residues. The DNA of the CDR3 is TGCGCCAGCAGCTCTACAGGGTCAGATACGCAGTATTTT. Encoded protein: CASSSTGSDTQYF.

The V gene is TRBV7-3, the J gene TRBJ2-5; D ambiguous. The CDR3 has 13 amino acids. The germline V gene has CDR1 SGHTA and CDR2 FQGTGA. The germline V and J ends were trimmed by 5 bases and 2 bases, with 9 bases remaining between them. Here the CDR3 reads CASSMAVQETQYF. The CDR3 region has the DNA TGTGCCAGCAGCATGGCGGTGCAAGAGACCCAGTACTTC.

This clone was detected once. The chain carries TRBV7-2 and TRBJ2-2; D remains ambiguous. This CDR3 has 14 residues. Trimming pared 2 bases from V and 6 bases from J, leaving 10 bases between. Germline V gives CDR1 SGHTA, CDR2 FQGNSA. The CDR3 DNA is TGTGCCAGCAGCTTATCCCAGAGTTCCGGGGAGCTGTTTTTT. Translation: CASSLSQSSGELFF.

The chain joins TRBV29-1 to TRBJ1-2, with 7 nucleotides matching TRBD1. This CDR3 has 14 residues. V dropped 4 bases and J dropped 7; count of bases not matched to a gene: 12. Looked up from germline, CDR1 is SQVTM and CDR2 is ANQGSEA. Here the CDR3 DNA reads TGCAGCGTTGTGACCGGACAGGAACTCTCTGGCTACACCTTC. Translation gives CSVVTGQELSGYTF.

Sample share makes this clone medium-sized. This chain joins TRBV25-1 and TRBJ2-1, with TRBD1 as a possible D gene (6 bases). The V gene's germline CDR1 is MGHDK and CDR2 SYGVNS. V shed 5 bases and J shed 10 bases, with 15 bases lying between them. The CDR3 totals 13 residues. CDR3 loop: CASSRDTLGEQFF. The CDR3 DNA sequence: TGTGCCAGCAGTCGGGACACCCTTGGAGAGCAGTTCTTC.

The chain combines TRBV7-2 with TRBJ1-2, with D tentatively TRBD1 (6 bases). CDR3 length: 15 amino acids. With 5 bases removed from V and 5 bases from J, the gap between germline ends came to 18 bases. CDR1 is SGHTA, CDR2 FQGNSA, per germline. The chain's CDR3 is CASSLGDRPQYGYTF. The CDR3 DNA reads TGTGCCAGCAGCCTGGGAGACAGGCCGCAATATGGCTACACCTTC.

The genes are TRBV9 and TRBJ2-3, with D unclear. From germline, CDR1 is SGDLS and CDR2 YYNGEE. This CDR3 has 13 amino acids. Trimming removed 4 bases from V and 4 bases from J, with 10 bases in between. The CDR3, as DNA: TGTGCCAGCAGCCCCCAAGTCGCAGATACGCAGTATTTT. Translating gives CASSPQVADTQYF. The whole variable domain, filled in from reference TRBV9 and TRBJ2-3, reads DSGVTQTPKHLITATGQRVTLRCSPRSGDLSVYWYQQSLDQGLQFLIQYYNGEERAKGNILERFSAQQFPDLHSELNLSSLELGDSALYFCASSPQVADTQYFGPGTRLTVL.

This sequence joins TRBV6-5 and TRBJ2-1; no firm D call. Germline-derived CDR1 and CDR2 are MNHEY and SVGAGI. V lost 2 bases and J lost 8, with 16 bases in between. This CDR3 is 15 amino acids long. The DNA for the CDR3 is TGTGCCAGCAGTTACCCCCGGTTGGGTGGGGATGAGCAGTTCTTC. This codes for CASSYPRLGGDEQFF.

The V call is TRBV19, the J call TRBJ1-2, with TRBD1 matching 9 bases. Trimming removed 4 bases from V and 8 bases from J; junction bases left unmatched: 20. The CDR3 has 18 residues. Germline V gene data show CDR1 as LNHDA and CDR2 as SQIVND (reference sequence). This CDR3 reads CASSTSSRDRALRGGYTF. CDR3 DNA: TGTGCCAGTAGTACGTCATCCCGGGACAGGGCATTAAGGGGCGGCTACACCTTC.

This clone was seen once. The chain carries TRBV18 and TRBJ1-2, with TRBD1 as a possible D gene (5 bases). V shed 3 bases and J shed 7 bases, with 12 bases lying between them. In germline, CDR1 is KGHSH, CDR2 LQKENI. The CDR3 contains 13 residues. The CDR3, as DNA: TGTGCCAGCTCACCCGGGACTAGGGGTGGCTACACCTTC. Translating gives CASSPGTRGGYTF.

The genes are TRBV28 and TRBJ2-1; D gene unclear. CDR1 and CDR2 from the germline V gene are MDHEN and SYDVKM. The CDR3 has 11 amino acids. V was trimmed by 3 bases and J by 10 bases, leaving 7 bases between them. In DNA form, the CDR3 reads TGTGCCAGCAGTTTCCGAACCGAGCAGTTCTTC. This sequence encodes CASSFRTEQFF.

The chain has TRBV14 and TRBJ1-1; D unresolved. The V end was cut by 4 bases, the J end by 6 bases, with 12 bases between. The V gene's germline CDR1 is SGHDN and CDR2 FVKESK. This CDR3 spans 13 amino acids. The CDR3 region has the DNA TGTGCCAGCAGCCCGACCGGGTTCTCTGAAGCTTTCTTT. Amino acids: CASSPTGFSEAFF.

The chain joins TRBV5-1 to TRBJ2-3, with TRBD2 identical over 10 bases. Germline V gene data show CDR1 as SGHRS and CDR2 as YFSETQ. With 4 bases clipped from V and 4 bases from J, the junction kept 6 bases outside the gene matches. The CDR3 extends over 15 amino acids. CDR3 region: CASSKASGSADTQYF. The CDR3 nucleotides are TGCGCCAGCAGCAAGGCTAGCGGGAGCGCAGATACGCAGTATTTT.

J is TRBJ1-5 and V is TRBV7-9; D gene uncertain. Germline CDR1 reads SEHNR; CDR2 reads FQNEAQ (reference sequence). The CDR3 has 13 amino acids. Trimming took off 3 bases at V and 5 bases at J, with 8 bases between the two ends. CDR3 bases: TGTGCCAGCAGCTTGGGGAATGATCAGCCCCAGCATTTT. Translated, it gives CASSLGNDQPQHF.

The chain couples TRBV13 to TRBJ1-3; tentative D call: TRBD1 (5 bases). The CDR3 sequence is 14 residues long. V was trimmed by 5 bases and J by 4 bases, leaving 12 bases between them. The germline V gene has CDR1 PRHDT and CDR2 FYEKMQ (reference sequence). DNA of the CDR3: TGTGCCAGCAGCCGCCGGGACGGCGGAAACACCATATATTTT. Its protein product is CASSRRDGGNTIYF.

The chain is built from TRBV5-1 and TRBJ1-6, with TRBD1 matching 7 bases. CDR3 length: 14 amino acids. CDR1 SGHRS and CDR2 YFSETQ come from the germline V gene. With V trimmed by 0 bases and J by 7 bases, 1 base remained unmatched. The CDR3 region is CASSLEGQNSPLHF. The CDR3, as DNA: TGCGCCAGCAGCTTGGAGGGACAGAATTCACCCCTCCACTTT.

The rearrangement joins TRBV4-3 to TRBJ2-3; D ambiguous. The CDR3 totals 16 residues. Germline V gene lookup returns CDR1 LGHNA and CDR2 YSLEER. Deletions cut 0 bases from V and 0 bases from J, with 10 bases between. The CDR3 coding sequence is TGCGCCAGCAGCCAAGATCTTGAGACTAGCACAGATACGCAGTATTTT. It encodes CASSQDLETSTDTQYF.

CDR3 sequence: CASSPSGGHTIYF. DNA for the CDR3: TGTGCCAGCAGTCCCTCGGGCGGGCACACCATATATTTT. The chain carries TRBV6-5 and TRBJ1-3; D gene uncertain. There are 13 residues in the CDR3. Trimming stripped 5 bases from V and 8 bases from J, with 13 bases between. Germline V gene lookup returns CDR1 MNHEY and CDR2 SVGAGI.

The V call is TRBV7-8, the J call TRBJ1-3; D may be TRBD1 (5 bases). V lost 4 bases and J 1 base, leaving 14 bases between the germline ends. Germline V gene sequence: CDR1 SGHVS, CDR2 FQNEAQ. The CDR3 covers 16 residues. CDR3 sequence reads: CASSSAGGASGNTIYF. In DNA, the CDR3 is TGTGCCAGCAGCTCGGCCGGCGGGGCTTCTGGAAACACCATATATTTT.

In its sample, this clone was seen a few times. The chain employs TRBV7-9 and TRBJ1-2; D is uncertain. Trimming removed 4 bases at V and 4 bases at J, with 7 bases between. CDR3 length: 12 residues. Germline loops: CDR1 SEHNR, CDR2 FQNEAQ (reference sequence). The CDR3 DNA follows: TGTGCCAGCAGCTCGACGGGCTATGGCTACACCTTC. This translates into CASSSTGYGYTF.

The chain recombines TRBV6-6 with TRBJ1-2; unclear D gene. V lost 1 base and J lost 4, with 10 bases in between. The CDR3 consists of 14 residues. Germline V lookup: CDR1 MNHNY, CDR2 SVGAGI (reference sequence). The CDR3 sequence is CASSYLGFSYGYTF. CDR3 nucleotide sequence: TGTGCCAGCAGTTACTTGGGATTTTCCTATGGCTACACCTTC.